These 3 T cell receptor beta chains were all obtained from the same sample, sequenced in a study of blood T cell repertoires in COVID-19. Generated by immunoSEQ multiplex PCR, the TCRdb table keeps only in-frame clones and is missing some. The profile covers over 120,000 clones, with 76% appearing a single time and 3.5% to 5% taken by the ten largest. The sequenced material came from peripheral blood. These TCRs come from a woman over 75 with active or convalescent COVID-19.

The CDR3 bases are TGTGCCAGCAGCACCCAACAGGGGATTAATGAAAAACTGTTTTTT. Protein: CASSTQQGINEKLFF. The rearrangement joins TRBV7-9 to TRBJ1-4; TRBD1 matches 7 bases. The CDR3 runs 15 residues. Germline values: CDR1 SEHNR, CDR2 FQNEAQ (reference sequence). The V gene end was trimmed by 5 bases and the J gene end by 4 bases; junction bases not matched to a gene: 7.

V usage is TRBV18 and J usage is TRBJ1-5; 10 bases match TRBD1. Germline V gene lookup returns CDR1 KGHSH and CDR2 LQKENI. Trimming took 1 base from V and 6 from J; bases not matched to a gene: 3. CDR3 length equals 15 residues. The CDR3 loop is CASSPQTGGGQPQHF. The CDR3 DNA reads as TGTGCCAGCTCACCACAGACAGGGGGCGGTCAGCCCCAGCATTTT.

This clone was observed many times. The chain combines TRBV7-9 with TRBJ1-6; a weak D match, TRBD1 (5 bases). V was trimmed by 5 bases and J by 2 bases, leaving 13 bases between them. The CDR3 loop spans 16 amino acids. Germline V gene data show CDR1 as SEHNR and CDR2 as FQNEAQ (reference sequence). This CDR3 is CASSTTGGTYNSPLHF. CDR3 DNA sequence: TGTGCCAGCAGCACCACCGGGGGGACCTATAATTCACCCCTCCACTTT.